These 13 T cell receptor beta chains share one sample of origin, sequenced in a study of PD-1 blockade in classical Hodgkin lymphoma. Assay used: immunoSEQ multiplex PCR; TCRdb lists only in-frame clones, some missing. Counted here are about 36,000 clones, about 70% occurring once; the ten biggest clones make up around 14%. Every patient experienced relapse after autologous stem cell transplantation, and brentuximab vedotin exposure varied. This sample comprised peripheral blood mononuclear cells (PBMCs), obtained before the second cycle of nivolumab. These receptor sequences come from a human donor with classical Hodgkin lymphoma.

A few counts support this clone. The CDR3 loop is CASTSGQGAQIQYF. In DNA form, the CDR3 reads TGTGCCAGTACCTCCGGGCAGGGGGCGCAAATTCAGTACTTC. The rearrangement joins TRBV19 to TRBJ2-4, with 8 bases that match TRBD1. CDR1 and CDR2 from the germline V gene are LNHDA and SQIVND (reference sequence). The CDR3 spans 14 residues. With V trimmed by 7 bases and J by 10 bases, 12 bases remained unmatched.

The V call is TRBV5-4, the J call TRBJ2-7; D unclear. Germline assignment: CDR1 SGHNT and CDR2 YYREEE (reference sequence). V was trimmed by 2 bases and J by 2 bases, leaving 11 bases between them. The CDR3 loop spans 14 amino acids. As DNA, the CDR3 is TGTGCCAGCAGCTTTAACGGTCCTCCCTACGAGCAGTACTTC. It translates to CASSFNGPPYEQYF.

The chain links TRBV2 to TRBJ2-1; TRBD1 is a possible D gene (6 bases). V dropped 1 base and J dropped 4 bases, with 11 bases sitting between them. The germline V gene has CDR1 SNHLY and CDR2 FYNNEI. CDR3 length: 15 residues. The CDR3 here is CASSEGGGQYNEQFF. As DNA, the CDR3 is TGTGCCAGCAGTGAAGGAGGCGGACAGTACAATGAGCAGTTCTTC.

J is TRBJ2-7 and V is TRBV4-3; 9 nucleotides align to TRBD1. The ends lost 4 bases at V and 5 bases at J; junction bases unmatched: 9. The CDR3 has 15 residues. The germline V gene encodes CDR1 LGHNA and CDR2 YSLEER. CDR3: CASSRTGAGDHEQYF. The CDR3 nucleotides read TGCGCCAGCAGCCGGACAGGGGCGGGGGACCACGAGCAGTACTTC.

The chain employs TRBV7-8 and TRBJ1-1; D is uncertain. Germline V gene sequence: CDR1 SGHVS, CDR2 FQNEAQ. CDR3 length: 14 amino acids. Trimming shortened V by 1 base and J by 1 base, and 7 bases separated the two germline ends. For the CDR3, the DNA is TGTGCCAGCAGCTTAGGCAAGGGGAACACTGAAGCTTTCTTT. It codes for CASSLGKGNTEAFF.

The chain is built from TRBV11-2 and TRBJ1-1; 8 positions agree with TRBD1. The germline V gene encodes CDR1 SGHAT and CDR2 FQNNGV. The length of the CDR3 is 15 residues. V trimming: 7 bases; J trimming: 2 bases; junction bases outside the gene matches: 9. CDR3: CASNEQGQVNTEAFF. The CDR3 nucleotides are TGTGCCAGCAATGAGCAGGGACAGGTAAACACTGAAGCTTTCTTT.

CDR3 residues: CASSPRENSPLHF. The DNA of the CDR3 is TGTGCCAGCTCACCTCGGGAGAATTCACCCCTCCACTTT. The chain combines TRBV18 with TRBJ1-6; D is ambiguous. The CDR3 sequence is 13 residues long. V shed 3 bases and J shed 7 bases, with 7 bases lying between them. Germline CDR1 is KGHSH and CDR2 is LQKENI.

CDR3 in amino acids: CASSLAFLLAGVNEQFF. The DNA for the CDR3 is TGTGCCAGCAGCTTAGCGTTCTTACTAGCGGGAGTAAATGAGCAGTTCTTC. The chain combines TRBV7-2 with TRBJ2-1, with TRBD2 identical over 11 bases. V lost 0 bases and J lost 7; bases outside the gene matches: 8. Germline V gene lookup returns CDR1 SGHTA and CDR2 FQGNSA. The CDR3 runs 17 residues.

The V gene is TRBV4-2, the J gene TRBJ2-7; maybe TRBD2 (6 bases). Trimming stripped 4 bases from V and 2 bases from J, with 15 bases between. The length of the CDR3 is 15 residues. CDR1 and CDR2 (germline): LGHNA, YNFKEQ. The CDR3 loop is CASSPRLGGTYEQYF. CDR3 coding DNA: TGTGCCAGCAGCCCAAGACTCGGCGGGACCTACGAGCAGTACTTC.

This rearrangement joins TRBV16 to TRBJ1-1; D not resolved. The CDR3 totals 12 residues. Germline V gene sequence: CDR1 KGHSY, CDR2 FQNENV. Trimming removed 0 bases at V and 7 bases at J, with 6 bases between. CDR3 coding DNA: TGTGCCAGCAGCCAATCCGGGGTTGAAGCTTTCTTT. Translating it yields CASSQSGVEAFF.

The sample holds a few counts of this clone. The chain links TRBV2 to TRBJ2-7, with D possibly TRBD1 on 6 matching bases. There are 16 residues in the CDR3. Germline V CDR1 and CDR2: SNHLY, FYNNEI. Trimming cost V 3 bases and J 4 bases, with 19 bases left between them. The CDR3, as DNA: TGTGCCAGCAGTGATTCAAAGGCAGCCAGGGGTTACGAGCAGTACTTC. Protein sequence: CASSDSKAARGYEQYF.

The chain couples TRBV6-5 to TRBJ1-6; D might be TRBD1 (6 bases). Trimming cost V 0 bases and J 8 bases, with 11 bases left between them. Germline CDR1 reads MNHEY; CDR2 reads SVGAGI. This CDR3 contains 15 residues. CDR3 sequence reads: CASSYSDSFDSPLHF. CDR3 nucleotides: TGTGCCAGCAGTTACTCGGACAGTTTTGATTCACCCCTCCACTTT.

This clone was counted between two and nine times. The chain couples TRBV6-5 to TRBJ2-1, with 9 bases matching TRBD1. V lost 10 bases and J lost 4; bases outside the gene matches: 8. CDR3 size: 14 residues. From germline, CDR1 is MNHEY and CDR2 SVGAGI. The CDR3 sequence: CATTGTGSYNEQFF. DNA for the CDR3: TGTGCCACCACAGGGACAGGGAGTTACAATGAGCAGTTCTTC.